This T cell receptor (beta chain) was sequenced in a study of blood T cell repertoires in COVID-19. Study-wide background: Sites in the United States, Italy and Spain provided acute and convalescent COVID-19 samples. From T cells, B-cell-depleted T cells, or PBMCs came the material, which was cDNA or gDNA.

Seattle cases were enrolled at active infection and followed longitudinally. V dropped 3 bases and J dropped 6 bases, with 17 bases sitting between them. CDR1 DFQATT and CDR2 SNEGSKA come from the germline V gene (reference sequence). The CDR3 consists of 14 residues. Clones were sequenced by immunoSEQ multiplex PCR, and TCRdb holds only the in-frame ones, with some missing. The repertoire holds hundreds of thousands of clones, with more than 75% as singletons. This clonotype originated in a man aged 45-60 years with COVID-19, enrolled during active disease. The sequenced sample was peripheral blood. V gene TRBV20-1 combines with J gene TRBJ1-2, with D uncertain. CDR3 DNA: TGCAGTGCTAGTCCCCCGGGTAGGATTAATGGCTACACCTTC. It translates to CSASPPGRINGYTF.